The entry below describes one T cell receptor beta chain. Its antigen remains unidentified. Arm-PCR of CDR3 regions with iRepertoire HTBI primers generated TCR beta libraries. In the original analysis: Across all samples, about 62 TRBV segments and 15 or so TRBJ segments were identified. TCRdb analysed the multiplex PCR reads with MiXCR anew, one entry per CDR3 protein. These V and J calls derive from TCRdb rather than the authors' analysis. This table holds 350,000 to 500,000 distinct CDR3 sequences, under 25% found once. This sample is part of a study of regulatory T cells in long-lasting Graves disease. General study findings and limits: Accuracy could have been hurt by small sample size. Relative to newly diagnosed Graves' patients, persistent ones had lower TCR diversity.

Time point defined: persistent/refractory GD, antithyroid drugs over 5 years with positive TRAb. Construction of the TCR library relied on RNA isolated from PBMCs. The CDR3 sequence is 14 residues long. CDR1 and CDR2 from the germline V gene are KGHSH and LQKENI. J lost 7 bases, V lost 3 bases, and 4 bases had no gene match. The sequence came from a female donor with Graves disease. The chain recombines TRBV18 with TRBJ2-7; TRBD2 agrees at 12 bases. The sample here was peripheral blood mononuclear cells (PBMCs), taken when the disease was refractory, from a patient treated with antithyroid drugs. The CDR3 reads CASSPTSGRGEQYF. CDR3 DNA sequence: TGTGCCAGCTCACCGACTAGCGGGAGAGGGGAGCAGTACTTC.